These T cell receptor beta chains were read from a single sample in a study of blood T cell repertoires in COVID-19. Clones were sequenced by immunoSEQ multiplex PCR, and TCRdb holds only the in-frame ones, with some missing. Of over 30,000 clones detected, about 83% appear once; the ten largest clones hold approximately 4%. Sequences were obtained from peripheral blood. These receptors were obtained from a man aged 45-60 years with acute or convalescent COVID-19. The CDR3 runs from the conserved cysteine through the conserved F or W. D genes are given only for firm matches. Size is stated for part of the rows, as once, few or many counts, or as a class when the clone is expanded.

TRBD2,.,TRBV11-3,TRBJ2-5,CASSTSRGLAGDGETQYF,TGTGCCAGCAGCACGAGTCGGGGACTAGCGGGAGATGGAGAGACCCAGTACTTC
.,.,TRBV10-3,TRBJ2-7,CAIFHPGSGREYDEQYF,TGTGCCATCTTTCACCCAGGCAGTGGTCGGGAGTACGACGAGCAGTACTTC
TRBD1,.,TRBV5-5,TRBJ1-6,CASSDPGQGRNSPLHF,TGTGCCAGCAGCGATCCGGGACAGGGGAGGAATTCACCCCTCCACTTT
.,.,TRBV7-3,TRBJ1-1,CASSLTTGSGAFF,TGTGCCAGCAGCTTAACTACAGGGAGTGGTGCTTTCTTT
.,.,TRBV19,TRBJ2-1,CASSLRDSIDGQFF,TGTGCCAGTAGTCTCCGGGACTCGATCGATGGGCAGTTCTTC
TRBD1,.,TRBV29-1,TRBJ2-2,CSVDPGGTGELFF,TGCAGCGTTGATCCAGGGGGTACCGGGGAGCTGTTTTTT
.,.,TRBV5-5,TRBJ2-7,CASSLDSWSYEQYF,TGTGCCAGCAGCTTGGACTCTTGGAGCTACGAGCAGTACTTC
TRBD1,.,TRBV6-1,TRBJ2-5,CASSGTTGSWVETQYF,TGTGCCAGCAGTGGTACGACAGGGAGTTGGGTAGAGACCCAGTACTTC
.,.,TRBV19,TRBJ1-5,CASSIAEGDQPQHF,TGTGCCAGTAGTATAGCGGAAGGGGATCAGCCCCAGCATTTT
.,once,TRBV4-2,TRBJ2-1,CASSQDPDYNEQFF,TGTGCCAGCAGCCAAGATCCAGATTACAATGAGCAGTTCTTC
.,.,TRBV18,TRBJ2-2,CASSRGDTKNTGELFF,TGTGCCAGCTCTCGGGGGGACACCAAGAACACCGGGGAGCTGTTTTTT
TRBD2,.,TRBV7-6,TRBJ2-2,CASSPGPAGVNTGELFF,TGTGCCAGCAGCCCCGGTCCCGCGGGGGTGAACACCGGGGAGCTGTTTTTT
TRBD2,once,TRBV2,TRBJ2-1,CASTQGTSGRNDNEQFF,TGTGCCAGCACCCAAGGCACTAGCGGGAGGAATGACAATGAGCAGTTCTTC
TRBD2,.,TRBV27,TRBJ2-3,CASKQAGGLTADTQYF,TGTGCCAGCAAACAAGCGGGAGGGCTTACAGCAGATACGCAGTATTTT
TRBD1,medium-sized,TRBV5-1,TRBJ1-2,CASSWGTADVSGYTF,TGCGCCAGCAGCTGGGGGACAGCTGACGTAAGTGGCTACACCTTC
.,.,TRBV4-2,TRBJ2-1,CASSQEAAYNEQFF,TGTGCCAGCAGCCAAGAGGCCGCCTACAATGAGCAGTTCTTC
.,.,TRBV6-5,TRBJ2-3,CASRLGGPGDTQYF,TGTGCCAGCAGGTTGGGGGGGCCAGGAGATACGCAGTATTTT
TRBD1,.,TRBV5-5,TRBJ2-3,CASSSVPGQGDTQYF,TGTGCCAGCAGCTCCGTCCCGGGACAGGGGGATACGCAGTATTTT
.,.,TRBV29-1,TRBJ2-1,CSVVPGQSRNEQFF,TGCAGCGTTGTCCCCGGACAGAGTAGAAATGAGCAGTTCTTC
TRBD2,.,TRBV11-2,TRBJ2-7,CASSSTSGYYEQYF,TGTGCCAGCAGCTCGACTAGCGGATACTACGAGCAGTACTTC
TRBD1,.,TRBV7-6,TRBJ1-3,CASSPQGASDTIYF,TGTGCCAGCAGCCCGCAGGGGGCGTCGGACACCATATATTTT
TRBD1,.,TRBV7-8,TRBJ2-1,CASSQGQGVNEQFF,TGTGCCAGCAGCCAGGGACAGGGGGTCAATGAGCAGTTCTTC